This TCR beta chain originates from a study of cytotoxic CD8 clonotypes in ibrutinib-treated CLL. Background on the study: Timing of response sample collection was a median roughly twelve months after treatment start, with a range of 6 to 36.

The V gene's germline CDR1 is MNHEY and CDR2 SMNVEV (reference sequence). After removal of 3 bases from V and 5 bases from J, the junction contained 11 bases not matched to a gene. The CDR3 is 18 residues long. The protocol was immunoSEQ multiplex PCR, while the TCRdb copy is restricted to in-frame clones and leaves out a portion. The repertoire includes 270,000 or so clones, roughly 76% of them detected once, and approximately 5.1% sits in the top ten. The receptor was derived from a human donor with chronic lymphocytic leukemia. The chain is built from TRBV27 and TRBJ2-1, with TRBD2 identical over 12 bases. The source material was PBMCs, sampled at disease progression, from a patient treated with ibrutinib. The CDR3 loop reads CASSFEGLAGRSHNEQFF. In DNA form, the CDR3 reads TGTGCCAGCAGTTTTGAAGGACTAGCGGGGAGAAGCCACAATGAGCAGTTCTTC.